The rows below give T cell receptor beta chains drawn from one sample of a study of cytomegalovirus exposure and HLA in healthy donors. Using immunoSEQ multiplex PCR, the repertoire was profiled, and TCRdb retains in-frame clones only, with some absent. The repertoire holds roughly 49,000 clones, nearly 95% seen once, with around 8% in the top ten. The specimen was PBMCs. These TCRs come from a woman between 18 and 29 years old in good health and CMV-seropositive. Both conserved end residues are part of each CDR3. The D gene is left open where the match is weak. Size is omitted from some rows. Given values are once, few, many or a class for expanded clones.

v_call,d_call,clone_size,j_call,cdr3_nt,cdr3_aa
TRBV27,.,.,TRBJ1-1,TGTGCCAGCGGGGGCGCTTTGGAAGCTTTCTTT,CASGGALEAFF
TRBV28,.,.,TRBJ2-7,TGTGCCAGCAGCCCACTATTGGGCGAGCAGTACTTC,CASSPLLGEQYF
TRBV29-1,TRBD2,.,TRBJ2-1,TGCAGCGTTGAAAAAGCGGGAGGGCAGAATGAGCAGTTCTTC,CSVEKAGGQNEQFF
TRBV6-1,TRBD2,.,TRBJ2-7,TGTGCCAGCAGTCCCCTTCGCGGGAGCGTCGGGGAGCAGTACTTC,CASSPLRGSVGEQYF
TRBV11-2,.,.,TRBJ1-3,TGTGCCAGCAGCCCTACCGGGACATCGAGCTCTGGAAACACCATATATTTT,CASSPTGTSSSGNTIYF
TRBV7-9,.,.,TRBJ2-2,TGTGCCAGCAGCTGGGGCTCGTTGGTGTCTACCGGGGAGCTGTTTTTT,CASSWGSLVSTGELFF
TRBV15,TRBD2,.,TRBJ2-3,TGTGCCACCAGCAGAGAGGGGACTAGCGGGGCAGATACGCAGTATTTT,CATSREGTSGADTQYF
TRBV28,TRBD2,.,TRBJ2-1,TGTGCCAGCAGAACCTCCGGGACTAGCACCGAGCAGTTCTTC,CASRTSGTSTEQFF
TRBV5-6,.,.,TRBJ1-3,TGTGCCAGCAGCTACAGATACTCTGGAAACACCATATATTTT,CASSYRYSGNTIYF
TRBV7-9,TRBD2,.,TRBJ2-1,TGTGCCAGCAGCTTAGGGGGAGGGGTCGAAAACAATGAGCAGTTCTTC,CASSLGGGVENNEQFF
TRBV6-4,TRBD2,.,TRBJ2-3,TGTGCCAGCAGTGTGGCCGGGACTAGCGGCACAGATACGCAGTATTTT,CASSVAGTSGTDTQYF
TRBV5-4,TRBD2,few,TRBJ2-1,TGTGCCAGCAGCTTTCCGGGAGGGGGCTACAATGAGCAGTTCTTC,CASSFPGGGYNEQFF
TRBV2,TRBD2,once,TRBJ2-7,TGTGCCAGCAGAGAGCTAGCGGGAGTCGTCTACGAGCAGTACTTC,CASRELAGVVYEQYF
TRBV11-3,TRBD1,.,TRBJ2-4,TGTGCCAGCACCCCTGGGACAGGGGCCAAAAACATTCAGTACTTC,CASTPGTGAKNIQYF
TRBV28,.,once,TRBJ2-6,TGTGCCAGCAGGTGGGGGGCTGGGGCCAACGTCCTGACTTTC,CASRWGAGANVLTF
TRBV9,.,.,TRBJ2-6,TGTGCCAGCATCCAACCGGGGGGGGCCAACGTCCTGACTTTC,CASIQPGGANVLTF
TRBV7-8,TRBD2,.,TRBJ2-1,TGTGCCAGCAGCTTAGTCTTAGCGGGAGGGCACGAGCAGTTCTTC,CASSLVLAGGHEQFF
TRBV11-2,TRBD1,.,TRBJ2-7,TGTGCCAGCAGCTCCGGACAGGGGGCATCCTACGAGCAGTACTTC,CASSSGQGASYEQYF
TRBV29-1,.,.,TRBJ2-7,TGCAGCGTCAGGACGGGGAACTCCTACGAGCAGTACTTC,CSVRTGNSYEQYF
TRBV30,TRBD2,.,TRBJ2-1,TGTGCCTGGAGTGTAATAGCGGGAGTCGGCAATGAGCAGTTCTTC,CAWSVIAGVGNEQFF
TRBV28,TRBD1,.,TRBJ2-7,TGTGCCAGCAGTCGTTCAGGGGGAGTGGTCTACGAGCAGTACTTC,CASSRSGGVVYEQYF
TRBV29-1,TRBD2,.,TRBJ2-7,TGCAGCGTTGGGGGGGGGCTAGCGGGAGCCGACGTCTACGAGCAGTACTTC,CSVGGGLAGADVYEQYF
TRBV19,.,.,TRBJ1-1,TGTGCCAGTAGTATGTTTGGGGCGGGGACTGAAGCTTTCTTT,CASSMFGAGTEAFF
TRBV7-9,TRBD2,few,TRBJ2-7,TGTGCCAGCAGGGGAGCAGGGACTAGCGGAACCTACGAGCAGTACTTC,CASRGAGTSGTYEQYF
TRBV5-4,TRBD1,.,TRBJ2-5,TGTGCCAGCAGTCCCGGGACAGGACAAGAGACCCAGTACTTC,CASSPGTGQETQYF
TRBV6-1,TRBD1,.,TRBJ2-7,TGTGCCAGCAGTGATGGCCTACGGACAGGGTTGTACGAGCAGTACTTC,CASSDGLRTGLYEQYF
TRBV27,TRBD2,.,TRBJ2-1,TGTGCCAGTTCCCGGCTAGCGGGAGGTGTTGGCAATGAGCAGTTCTTC,CASSRLAGGVGNEQFF
TRBV7-9,.,once,TRBJ1-5,TGTGCCAGCAGCCCATCCGGGGGTCCTGGCAATCAGCCCCAGCATTTT,CASSPSGGPGNQPQHF
TRBV18,.,.,TRBJ1-2,TGTGCCAGCTCACCCGACCTGACAGTGACGAACTATGGCTACACCTTC,CASSPDLTVTNYGYTF
TRBV29-1,TRBD2,.,TRBJ2-7,TGCAGCGTCCAGCGGGAGTTAGGCGAGCAGTACTTC,CSVQRELGEQYF
TRBV28,TRBD1,.,TRBJ2-2,TGTGCCAGCAGTGGGACAGGGGGTATAACCGGGGAGCTGTTTTTT,CASSGTGGITGELFF
TRBV27,.,.,TRBJ1-4,TGTGCCACTAAACCACAGGGCAGAATTGCAACTAATGAAAAACTGTTTTTT,CATKPQGRIATNEKLFF
TRBV7-2,.,.,TRBJ2-7,TGTGCCAGCAGCCAACAGCCTGGCGGGGTCTACGAGCAGTACTTC,CASSQQPGGVYEQYF
TRBV28,.,.,TRBJ2-7,TGTGCCAGCAGCATAGGGGCGGGAAACGAGCAGTACTTC,CASSIGAGNEQYF
TRBV19,TRBD2,once,TRBJ2-4,TGTGCCAGTAGTATAGCGGGAGGGGGGATCATTCAGTACTTC,CASSIAGGGIIQYF
TRBV6-5,.,.,TRBJ1-2,TGTGCCAGCAGTTACGACCAGGGAGGGCAAAACTATGGCTACACCTTC,CASSYDQGGQNYGYTF
TRBV5-1,TRBD2,.,TRBJ2-1,TGCGCCAGCAGCTTGGGGGGGCTTAGCGGGGCCTCCTACAATGAGCAGTTCTTC,CASSLGGLSGASYNEQFF
TRBV27,.,many,TRBJ1-1,TGTGCCAGTGGGAGGGCGGGCACTGAAGCTTTCTTT,CASGRAGTEAFF
TRBV27,TRBD2,.,TRBJ2-5,TGTGCCAGCCGTCAGGCGGGAGGGCCGAGGGAGACCCAGTACTTC,CASRQAGGPRETQYF
TRBV28,TRBD2,.,TRBJ2-4,TGTGCCAGCACTAGCGGGATGGAAAACATTCAGTACTTC,CASTSGMENIQYF
TRBV30,.,.,TRBJ2-2,TGTGCCTGGGGTCTCGGCGGCTTCGCGAACACCGGGGAGCTGTTTTTT,CAWGLGGFANTGELFF